These 4 T cell receptor beta chains were all obtained from the same sample, sequenced in a study of T cells in women clearing cervical HPV infection. Method: immunoSEQ multiplex PCR; TCRdb's copy keeps in-frame clones and lacks some. There are roughly 30,000 clones in the sample, with about 4.5% held by the top ten. Sample: blood buffy coat. Receptor source: a woman aged 18 to 75 with a cervical HPV16 infection that either progressed to CIN3+ or cleared (not recorded which).

Note on this clone: The sequenced fragment ends 3 residues before the CDR3 boundary, so the rest is inferred from the germline J gene. This chain joins TRBV19 and TRBJ1-4, with 10 bases lining up with TRBD1. There are 16 residues in the CDR3. Germline V gene sequence: CDR1 LNHDA, CDR2 SQIVND (reference sequence). Losses at the gene ends were 3 bases for V and 7 bases for J; bases not matched to a gene: 8. The CDR3 DNA, read in part, is TGTGCCAGTAGTATCCCGCCGGGACAGGGGACTGAAAAA. It encodes CASSIPPGQGTEK. The full CDR3 is CASSIPPGQGTEKLFF.

About this clone: The read comes to an end 3 residues before the CDR3 does, leaving the germline J gene to fill in the end. The chain employs TRBV10-3 and TRBJ1-4; 10 bases fit TRBD1. Trimming at V came to 3 bases and at J to 5 bases, leaving 3 bases not matched to a gene. The V gene's germline CDR1 is ENHRY and CDR2 SYGVKD. This CDR3 contains 15 residues. CDR3 DNA (partial): TGTGCCATCAGTGAAACGGACAGGGGGAATGAAAAA. Translating gives CAISETDRGNEK. The CDR3 as a whole reads CAISETDRGNEKLFF.

Regarding this clone: The read gets to within 3 residues of the CDR3 end, and the germline J gene fills in the rest. V gene TRBV11-3 combines with J gene TRBJ2-2; a possible D gene is TRBD1 (7 bases). Germline CDR1 reads SGHNT; CDR2 reads YENEEA. V lost 3 bases and J 8 bases, leaving 13 bases between the germline ends. The CDR3 runs to 14 residues. The CDR3 DNA, read in part, is TGTGCCAGCAGCTTTGGAGGGGGCGGGGGGGAG. Its translation: CASSFGGGGGE. In full, the CDR3 reads CASSFGGGGGELFF.

To note about this clone: The read terminates 3 residues before the CDR3 end, so the remaining end is supplied by the germline J gene. The chain employs TRBV2 and TRBJ1-5, with a tentative D call TRBD1 (5 bases). Looked up from germline, CDR1 is SNHLY and CDR2 is FYNNEI. The CDR3 has 16 residues. The V gene lost 1 base and the J gene lost 0 bases, with 10 bases spanning the gap. The CDR3 bases that were read are TGTGCCAGCAGTGAAGATGGGGCTAATAGCAATCAGCCC. Protein product: CASSEDGANSNQP. The full CDR3 is CASSEDGANSNQPQHF.